This TCR beta chain was obtained from a study of CD8+CD57+ T cells in acquired aplastic anemia. Study-wide points: Patients and controls shared 25 to 35 CD8+ CDR3 sequences, which appeared highly expressed in patients and within their immunodominant clones. Between patients and controls, CD8+ Simpson's diversity did not vary significantly.

The CDR3 sequence is 13 residues long. Trimming removed 6 bases at V and 5 bases at J, with 13 bases between. Selection for sequencing was limited to patients who had shown CD8+CD57+ cell expansion by flow cytometry. TCR beta VDJ and CDR3 were profiled, and genomic DNA was the template. MiXCR, run by TCRdb on the reads, gives a single entry per CDR3 protein. This sample has fewer than 200,000 distinct CDR3 sequences; 71% occur once, and the top ten carry under 60%. Of note for this clonotype: Its antigen is not known.

This TCR was recovered from a human donor with aplastic anemia. The chain employs TRBV12-3 or TRBV12-4 and TRBJ1-1, with D possibly matching TRBD1 (6 bases). Sequencing input: sorted CD4+, CD8+, or CD8+CD57+ T cells (not recorded which) from PBMCs. The CDR3 region is CASSFRTVTEAFF. CDR3 DNA sequence: TGTGCCAGCAGCTTCCGGACAGTAACTGAAGCTTTCTTT.